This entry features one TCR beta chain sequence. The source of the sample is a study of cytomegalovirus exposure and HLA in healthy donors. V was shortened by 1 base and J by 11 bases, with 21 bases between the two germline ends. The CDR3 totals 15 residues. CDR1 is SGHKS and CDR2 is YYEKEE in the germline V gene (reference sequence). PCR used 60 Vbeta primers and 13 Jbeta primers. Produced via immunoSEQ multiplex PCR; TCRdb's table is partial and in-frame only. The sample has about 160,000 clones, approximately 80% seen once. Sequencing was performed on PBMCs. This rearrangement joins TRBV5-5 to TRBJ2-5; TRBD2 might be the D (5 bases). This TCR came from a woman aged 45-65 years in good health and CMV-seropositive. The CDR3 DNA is TGTGCCAGCAGCTTGTCAGGCCCGATCCCGTGGGAGCAGTACTTC. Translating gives CASSLSGPIPWEQYF.